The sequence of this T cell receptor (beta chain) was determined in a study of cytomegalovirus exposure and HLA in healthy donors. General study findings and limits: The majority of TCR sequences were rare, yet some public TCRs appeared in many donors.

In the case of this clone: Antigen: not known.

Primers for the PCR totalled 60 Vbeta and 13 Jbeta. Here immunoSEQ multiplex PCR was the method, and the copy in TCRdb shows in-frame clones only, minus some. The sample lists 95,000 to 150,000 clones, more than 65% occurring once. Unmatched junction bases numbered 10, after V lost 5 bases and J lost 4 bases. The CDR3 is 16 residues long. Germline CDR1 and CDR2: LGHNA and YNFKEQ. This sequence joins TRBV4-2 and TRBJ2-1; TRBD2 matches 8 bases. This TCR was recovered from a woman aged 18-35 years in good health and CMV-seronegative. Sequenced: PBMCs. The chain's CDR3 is CASSSHRGGEYNEQFF. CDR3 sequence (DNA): TGTGCCAGCAGCTCCCACCGGGGGGGCGAGTACAATGAGCAGTTCTTC.